These 9 T cell receptor beta chains share one sample of origin, sequenced in a study of T cell repertoires in cytomegalovirus infection. Each CDR3 protein gets one entry after TCRdb re-called the reads with MiXCR. The sample carries under 200,000 distinct CDR3 sequences, roughly 27% recorded once. The source material was PBMCs. All receptors come from a human donor in good health (CMV status not recorded). Some clones in this sample may be carry-over from other donors' samples.

In this sample, this clonotype turned up a few times. The chain recombines TRBV19 with TRBJ2-3; no firm D call. CDR3 size: 14 residues. V shed 3 bases and J shed 4 bases, with 11 bases lying between them. Germline CDR1 and CDR2: LNHDA and SQIVND (reference sequence). The CDR3: CASSMSRNADTQYF. The CDR3 DNA reads TGTGCCAGTAGTATGAGCAGGAACGCAGATACGCAGTATTTT. The full variable domain, in which reference TRBV19 and TRBJ2-3 provide the parts outside the CDR3, is DGGITQSPKYLFRKEGQNVTLSCEQNLNHDAMYWYRQDPGQGLRLIYYSQIVNDFQKGDIAEGYSVSREKKESFPLTVTSAQKNPTAFYLCASSMSRNADTQYFGPGTRLTVL.

This clonotype turned up a few times. CDR3 amino acids: CASSPSSIGLGEAFF. DNA of the CDR3: TGTGCCAGCTCACCCTCCTCCATAGGCCTCGGGGAAGCTTTCTTT. The chain links TRBV18 to TRBJ1-1, with D uncertain. V shed 3 bases and J shed 8 bases, with 19 bases lying between them. Germline lookup yields CDR1 KGHSH and CDR2 LQKENI. The CDR3 runs to 15 residues.

V and J are TRBV20-1 and TRBJ1-1, with TRBD1 matching 9 bases. V shed 1 base, J shed 4 bases, and the junction held 4 bases outside the gene matches. Germline loops: CDR1 DFQATT, CDR2 SNEGSKA (reference sequence). This CDR3 contains 14 residues. For the CDR3, the DNA is TGCAGTGCTAGAGCGGGACAGGGAATCACTGAAGCTTTCTTT. This sequence encodes CSARAGQGITEAFF.

This clonotype was detected only a few times. The V gene is TRBV12-5, the J gene TRBJ2-5; no clear D. The germline V and J ends were trimmed by 6 bases and 1 base, with 3 bases remaining between them. Germline-derived CDR1 and CDR2 are LGHNT and FRNRAP. This CDR3 has 11 residues. CDR3 nucleotide sequence: TGTGCTAGTGGGGTCCAAGAGACCCAGTACTTC. Translated, it gives CASGVQETQYF.

At least ten counts were recorded for this clonotype. The rearrangement links TRBV7-2 to TRBJ1-2; D is possibly TRBD1 (5 bases). The CDR3 runs 14 residues. Germline assignment: CDR1 SGHTA and CDR2 FQGNSA. Trimming pared 8 bases from V and 1 base from J, leaving 14 bases between. This chain's CDR3 is CASLLTGGNYGYTF. The CDR3 DNA reads TGTGCCAGCCTCCTCACCGGGGGTAACTATGGCTACACCTTC.

This clonotype showed up just a few times. The chain has TRBV10-3 and TRBJ2-2; weak D call: TRBD2 (6 bases). This CDR3 has 15 residues. CDR1 ENHRY and CDR2 SYGVKD come from the germline V gene. Trimming took 8 bases from V and 2 from J, leaving 15 bases between them. This CDR3 is CAIASGTPNTGELFF. Here the CDR3 DNA reads TGTGCCATCGCCTCCGGGACTCCTAACACCGGGGAGCTGTTTTTT.

This clonotype has ten or more counts. V and J are TRBV7-2 and TRBJ2-7, with TRBD1 matching over 9 bases. The V gene's germline CDR1 is SGHTA and CDR2 FQGNSA. Trimming removed 0 bases from V and 4 bases from J; junction bases left unmatched: 7. The CDR3 is 16 amino acids. The CDR3 sequence: CASSLAPLQGAYEQYF. The CDR3 region has the DNA TGTGCCAGCAGCTTAGCGCCCTTACAGGGGGCGTACGAGCAGTACTTC.

This sequence joins TRBV6-5 and TRBJ1-4; the match to TRBD1 covers 8 bases. Trimming cost V 4 bases and J 8 bases; bases outside gene matches: 9. This CDR3 is 15 amino acids long. Germline lookup yields CDR1 MNHEY and CDR2 SVGAGI. This CDR3 reads CASSSRGQDREKLFF. CDR3 DNA sequence: TGTGCCAGCAGTTCCAGGGGGCAGGATCGAGAAAAACTGTTTTTT.

This clonotype showed up just a few times. The chain joins TRBV7-3 to TRBJ2-5, with unresolved D. The germline gives CDR1 SGHTA, CDR2 FQGTGA. This CDR3 spans 16 amino acids. The V and J ends lost 2 bases and 1 base respectively, with 14 bases between them. Written as DNA, the CDR3 is TGTGCCAGCAGCTTAGGCCCCCTAGGAACCCAAGAGACCCAGTACTTC. Its protein product is CASSLGPLGTQETQYF.